The 5 T cell receptor beta chains given below trace back to one sample, sequenced in a study of T cells after yellow fever vaccination. TCRdb re-analysed the 5' RACE reads in MiXCR, keeping a single row per CDR3 protein. This sample has about 170,000 distinct CDR3 sequences, with approximately 10% found just once. The input for sequencing was CD8+ T cells sorted from PBMCs, taken 15 days after the yellow fever booster vaccination. The receptors stem from a man between 18 and 29 years old who received the YFV17D yellow fever vaccine.

The CDR3 DNA reads TGCGCCAGCAGCTCCGCCCCGGGACAGTCCTCCTATAATTCACCCCTCCACTTT. Translation: CASSSAPGQSSYNSPLHF. The chain carries TRBV5-1 and TRBJ1-6; 7 nucleotides align to TRBD1. Germline CDR1 and CDR2: SGHRS and YFSETQ. V lost 3 bases and J lost 0; bases outside the gene matches: 9. There are 18 residues in the CDR3.

This clonotype was recorded a few times. V usage is TRBV6-6 and J usage is TRBJ2-7; 10 nucleotides agree with TRBD1. CDR3 size: 16 residues. The V segment lost 2 bases and the J segment 5 bases; nucleotides outside the gene matches: 9. CDR1 and CDR2 (germline): MNHNY, SVGAGI (reference sequence). The CDR3 is CASSYNPGTGEHEQYV. CDR3 DNA sequence: TGTGCCAGCAGTTACAACCCCGGGACAGGGGAACACGAGCAGTACGTC.

The V and J genes are TRBV3-1 and TRBJ2-7; D is possibly TRBD1 (6 bases). Germline V gene sequence: CDR1 LGHDT, CDR2 YNNKEL (reference sequence). The CDR3 sequence is 12 residues long. With 3 bases removed from V and 7 bases from J, the gap between germline ends came to 10 bases. The CDR3, as DNA: TGTGCCAGCAGCCAGAGGGGGTTAGAGCAGTACTTC. Translating gives CASSQRGLEQYF.

This clonotype was counted between two and nine times. The rearrangement uses TRBV28 and TRBJ1-4; 7 positions agree with TRBD1. The CDR3 sequence is 13 residues long. Trimming cost V 4 bases and J 5 bases; bases outside gene matches: 1. Germline V gene sequence: CDR1 MDHEN, CDR2 SYDVKM. CDR3 DNA: TGTGCCAGCAGTTGGGACAGAAATGAAAAACTGTTTTTT. It codes for CASSWDRNEKLFF.

The chain recombines TRBV9 with TRBJ2-5, with D possibly being TRBD2 (7 bases). The CDR3 is 15 amino acids. V was shortened by 4 bases and J by 4 bases, with 17 bases between the two germline ends. Looked up from germline, CDR1 is SGDLS and CDR2 is YYNGEE. The CDR3 coding sequence is TGTGCCAGCAGCCCGGACGCGGGGGCGGGAGAGACCCAGTACTTC. It translates to CASSPDAGAGETQYF.